This TCR beta chain was identified during a study of shared clonotypes between healthy human individuals. Study results and limitations: Naive subsets generally had larger estimated richness than memory subsets. Inspection by rarefaction showed sorted-subset sequencing to be incomplete despite large depth. Investigators collected only blood, and repertoires in tissues likely differ.

As to this clone: Its cognate antigen is unknown.

Profiling relied on immunoSEQ multiplex PCR, and the TCRdb table lists in-frame clones only, not all of them. The table shows 2 million to 2.5 million clones, with approximately 90% occurring only once. Nashville, Tennessee was home to all donors, each a Caucasian adult. The CDR3 totals 12 residues. Germline-derived CDR1 and CDR2 are SGHAT and FQNNGV. The germline V and J ends were trimmed by 5 bases and 3 bases, with 7 bases remaining between them. This chain uses TRBV11-2 with TRBJ1-1; the D is unclear. The sequenced material came from naive CD4+ T cells from PBMCs. Subset meaning: CD45RA+ positively selected. This sequence was found in a man younger than 35 in good health. Some clones in this sample may be carry-over from other donors' samples. The CDR3 reads CASSPDYTEAFF. The CDR3 bases are TGTGCCAGCAGCCCCGATTACACTGAAGCTTTCTTT.